This T cell receptor beta chain stems from a study of CXCR3-negative and CXCR3-positive naive CD8 T cells (dated 2019 in TCRdb). Regarding the research as a whole: Some 130 million TRB reads were obtained in total, roughly 1.5 +/- 0.3 million reads per library. Naive subsets from roughly 5 donors and memory cells from 3 donors were included in the TRBV-TRBJ cluster analysis. Diversity and physicochemical repertoire analyses covered eleven to twelve donors pooled from two independent experiments.

Concerning this clonotype: Its cognate antigen has yet to be identified.

The instrument was a NextSeq 550. The Human TCR Profiling Kit (MiLaboratory) was used to prepare UMI-labeled 5' RACE TRB cDNA libraries. cDNA synthesis used the entire amount of extracted RNA, and PCR amplification then used the entire amount of cDNA produced. Libraries were prepared in parallel with an identical number of PCR cycles. On the authors' methods: With a minimum of two reads required per UMI, MIGEC and MiXCR pulled out about 50,000 +/- 10,000 unique UMI-labeled TRB cDNA molecules from each library. An average of 40,000 +/- 10,000 functional in-frame TRB CDR3 nucleotide clonotypes without stop codons was found per library. After downsampling to 5000 UMI-labeled TRB molecules per sample, diversity metrics such as normalized Shannon-Wiener and Chao1 were calculated in VDJtools. For the central five CDR3 residues, VDJtools calculated physicochemical properties weighted by clonotype size, namely interaction energy, strength, volume and Kidera factor 4. TCRdb reprocessed the reads, so every CDR3 protein sequence counts as one entry and DNA is not shown. The V and J calls were determined by TCRdb, not by the authors. This sample's table contains 45,000 to 55,000 distinct CDR3 sequences. The ten largest clones capture approximately 16% of the sample.

Each CD8+ T cell subset was flow-sorted in triplicate, and 300,000 or so cells per subset were placed directly into RLT lysis buffer. Using standard density gradient centrifugation, peripheral blood mononuclear cells were isolated from buffy coats. Total RNA was extracted from sorted cells using an RNeasy Mini Kit. The germline V gene (reference sequence) gives CDR1 as DFQATT and CDR2 as SNEGSKA. Measured from the cysteine to the phenylalanine, the CDR3 is 15 residues long. Only the protein is on record. What the study reported, not specific to this receptor: CXCR3 expression partially decreased after cryopreservation, so most assays used freshly isolated PBMCs. Because surface CD5, which is linked to self-reactivity in mice, was comparable between the naive subsets, TCR interaction strength was also inferred from the physicochemical properties of TRB CDR3s. Similar TRBV-TRBJ usage was shown by naive CXCR3-negative and CXCR3-positive cells from the same donor, whereas distinct patterns were shown by memory cells. Repertoire diversity was comparably high in both naive subsets but much lower in memory CD8+ T cells.

Sample: memory CD8+ T cells from blood. This specimen's cell subset or site label, per the study, means: conventional CD8+ memory T cells (TMEM), sorted as controls. The receptor comes from a human donor in good health. Some clones in this sample may be carry-over from other donors' samples. The chain is made from TRBV20-1 and TRBJ1-2; TCRdb lists TRBD1, though no DNA is available to test this call. The CDR3 protein is CSARPLTGINYGYTF.